The clone carrying this TCR beta chain was picked up a small number of times. The antigen is not known. This sample was included in a study of cytomegalovirus exposure and HLA in healthy donors. Study results and limitations: The records held CMV serostatus as the only immune exposure information. TCR beta chains associated with HLA were, in a later analysis, more clonally expanded than equally common others.

V was cut by 5 bases and J by 7 bases, with 9 bases left in between. The length of the CDR3 is 12 residues. The V gene's germline CDR1 is MNHNY and CDR2 SVGAGI (reference sequence). Primers included in the PCR were 60 Vbeta and 13 Jbeta primers. Profiled with immunoSEQ multiplex PCR; TCRdb holds only in-frame clones, not every one. The sample records roughly 200,000 clones, 65% to 80% being singletons. Material for sequencing was PBMCs. The TCR was taken from a woman aged 40 to 55 in good health and CMV-seronegative. This rearrangement joins TRBV6-6 to TRBJ2-1; D ambiguous. The DNA of the CDR3 is TGTGCCAGCAGTCGCGAGGTTAATGAGCAGTTCTTC. As protein: CASSREVNEQFF.